This T cell receptor (beta chain) was captured by sequencing in a study of OX40 agonist ivuxolimab in advanced cancers. Study summary: Of mixed ages from about 23 to 85 and averaging about 60 years, the group was approximately 84% male. Partial responses occurred in three patients (one hepatocellular carcinoma, two cutaneous melanoma). Study-wide results and limits: Several nonresponders also turned out to have low normalized T-cell clonal expansion. There was clonal expansion of CD4+ and CD8+ blood T cells by week 6 at 0.1 to 3.0 mg/kg.

Regarding this clone: Its antigen remains unidentified.

This table comes from immunoSEQ multiplex PCR, and its TCRdb copy is limited to in-frame clones, with some not included. There are some 80,000 clones in the sample; roughly 85% occur only once, and more than 2% lies in the top ten. V gave up 5 bases and J gave up 4 bases, with 21 bases separating them. The CDR3 has 16 amino acids. Germline CDR1 reads SEHNR; CDR2 reads FQNEAQ (reference sequence). V usage is TRBV7-9 and J usage is TRBJ2-7, with D possibly being TRBD2 (7 bases). The receptor comes from an adult with an advanced solid tumor such as melanoma, head and neck, liver or kidney cancer. The sequenced sample was CD4+ or CD8+ T cells sorted from blood, obtained in a trial of the OX40 agonist ivuxolimab. The DNA of the CDR3 is TGTGCCAGCAGCCCTGGTTCCGGGGGGCTCCGTTACGAGCAGTACTTC. Its protein is CASSPGSGGLRYEQYF.